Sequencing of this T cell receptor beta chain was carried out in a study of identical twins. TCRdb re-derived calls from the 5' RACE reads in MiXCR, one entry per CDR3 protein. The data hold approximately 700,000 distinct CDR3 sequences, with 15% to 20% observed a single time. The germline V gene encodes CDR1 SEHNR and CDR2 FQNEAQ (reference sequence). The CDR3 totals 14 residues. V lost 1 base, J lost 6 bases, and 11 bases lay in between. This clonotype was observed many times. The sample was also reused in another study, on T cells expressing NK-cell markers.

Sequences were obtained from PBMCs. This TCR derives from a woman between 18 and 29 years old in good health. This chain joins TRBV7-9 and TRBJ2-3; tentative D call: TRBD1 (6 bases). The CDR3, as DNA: TGTGCCAGCAGCTTAGATAGGACAGAGGATACGCAGTATTTT. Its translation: CASSLDRTEDTQYF.